Sequencing of this TCR beta chain was carried out in a study of T cells in Graves' hyperthyroidism and ophthalmopathy (dated 2019 in TCRdb). Regarding the complete study: Peripheral blood was sampled at the time of initial diagnosis, prior to any treatment. To identify TCR V-J signatures that set the groups apart, the researchers used a discovery cohort of 100 patients, made up of around 42 with Graves' ophthalmopathy and about 59 with stable Graves' hyperthyroidism. An independent validation cohort of around 19 hyperthyroidism patients and 15 or so patients who later progressed to ophthalmopathy tested prospective prediction of ophthalmopathy. The approximately 98 discovery patients were randomly divided into training and test sets at a 7:3 ratio. In roughly six Graves' hyperthyroidism patients, the study also compared T-cell repertoires from thyroid tissue with T-cell repertoires from blood. After sampling, hyperthyroidism patients received methimazole starting at 30 mg daily, and ophthalmopathy patients received high-dose intravenous methylprednisolone. The paper reports TCR Vbeta CDR3 sequencing of approximately 140 peripheral blood samples: under 45 ophthalmopathy, around 80 hyperthyroidism and approximately 17 progressor patients.

What the study reported, not specific to this receptor: Sample size was not statistically predetermined, and investigators were not blinded to group allocation. A 13 V-J signature model separated ophthalmopathy from stable hyperthyroidism, with around 88% sensitivity and 81.08% specificity in cross-validation and 80%/75% in testing. In validation, the model predicted progression to ophthalmopathy with approximately 69% sensitivity and around 72% specificity, a median of around six months before onset. Most expanded thyroid clonotypes (frequency above 0.001) were also detected in blood, a finding suggesting that blood repertoires may reflect thyroid immune responses.

Stable Graves' hyperthyroidism was defined as no progression to ophthalmopathy during 18 months of follow-up. Hyperthyroidism patients were newly diagnosed, had a disease duration of under 2 months, and were aged 18 to 65 years. The study excluded patients with uncontrolled infections, other autoimmune diseases, pregnancy or lactation. Diagnoses were established on the basis of clinical symptoms, serum thyroxine and TRAb, thyroid ultrasound, and orbital computed tomography. Ficoll-Paque density gradient centrifugation was used to isolate PBMCs from about 10 ml of fresh peripheral blood. Total RNA was extracted using Trizol reagent, and RNA quality was assessed on an Agilent 2100 Bioanalyzer. The TCR beta CDR3 regions were amplified from the RNA transcripts. The TCR CDR3 was subjected to a first round of RT-PCR using the HTBI primer set and the Qiagen OneStep RT-PCR kit. The libraries were constructed in a second round of multiplex PCR and then size-selected and purified. Paired-end sequencing of the libraries was performed with 100 bp reads on an Illumina HiSeq2000. In the paper's pipeline: SOAPnuke was used to process the raw data, removing reads that contained adapters or uncalled bases, had a mean Phred below 15, or lacked an exact match to the constant primer or identifier. High-quality paired reads were merged with COPE v1.2.5, and unique nucleotide sequences were defined as clonotypes. Clonotypes were aligned to IMGT TRBV, TRBD and TRBJ reference segments using MiTCR v1.1. The analysis included only V-J combinations with a frequency above 0.0001, which together covered more than 99% of the repertoires. A TCS score was defined as the ratio between F50 (clonal expansion) and ExV (chaos), using BLOSUM62-based TCRdist between CDR3 peptides within each V-J. Welch's t-statistics and random forest reduced 500 to 550 V-J features to 13, which were used in a naive Bayes classifier (R e1071). The Morisita-Horn index was used to measure how similar the thyroid and blood repertoires were. Starting from the raw public reads, TCRdb applied fastp trimming at Q25, assembled clones with MiXCR and retained in-frame beta chains. Every CDR3 protein is listed once, alongside the most common genes and DNA of its rows. For this entry, the V and J calls and clone size follow TCRdb and not the study's own pipeline. The sample table lists roughly 840,000 distinct CDR3 sequences, over 35% of them with a count of one. The ten most abundant clones make up approximately 10% of the sample.

Notes on this clonotype: Its antigen specificity is not known. No much larger clone is present one base from it, and per-base qualities are unavailable.

The source is a man between 18 and 35 years old with Graves' hyperthyroidism. What was sequenced was blood.

The CDR3 loop reads CASSQRMFGYTF. At the DNA level, the sequence is TGTGCCAGCAGCCAAAGAATGTTCGGCTACACCTTC. The V gene is TRBV3-1 and the J gene is TRBJ1-2; the D gene cannot be named for sure. From the cysteine through the phenylalanine, the CDR3 covers 12 amino acids. Only the CDR3 DNA is retained, 36 bases long and in frame from the first base. Taken from the germline V gene (reference sequence), the CDR1 and CDR2 loops are LGHDT and YNNKEL. V is clipped by 2 bases and J by 8 bases, and the sequence between their germline boundaries is 9 bases long. Supplemented by the reference TRBV3-1 and TRBJ1-2 proteins around the CDR3, the complete variable domain is DTAVSQTPKYLVTQMGNDKSIKCEQNLGHDTMYWYKQDSKKFLKIMFSYNNKELIINETVPNRFSPKSPDKAHLNLHINSLELGDSAVYFCASSQRMFGYTFGSGTRLTVV.